Sequencing of this T cell receptor beta chain was carried out in a study of shared clonotypes between healthy human individuals. Germline lookup yields CDR1 SGHRS and CDR2 YFSETQ. CDR3 size: 14 residues. Trimming removed 3 bases from V and 9 bases from J; junction bases left unmatched: 4. Per the original data handling: Filtering was not the same, since immunoSEQ gave junction-only sequences without quality scores. TCRdb's copy holds only in-frame clones and misses some; the assay was immunoSEQ multiplex PCR. The V and J calls and the clone size are those of that table, but D and trimming were determined from the DNA. The sample yields approximately 2.5 million clones, 93% seen once. Notes on this clone: What it recognizes is unknown.

Study results and limitations: Read depth was anticipated to influence clonotype sharing among donors. Only a few donors were included, so the genetic and exposure-history diversity represented was limited.

The chain links TRBV5-1 to TRBJ2-1; TRBD2 agrees at 12 bases. Sequencing input: naive CD4+ T cells from PBMCs. Subset: CD45RA+ positively selected. The TCR was taken from a man younger than 35 in good health. Some clones in this sample may be carry-over from other donors' samples. CDR3 nucleotide sequence: TGCGCCAGCAGCTGGGGACTAGCGGGTGGTGAGCAGTTCTTC. Protein product: CASSWGLAGGEQFF.